The 10 T cell receptor beta chains listed next were all sequenced from one sample in a study of T-cell memory formation after mild COVID-19. From the 5' RACE reads, TCRdb called clonotypes with MiXCR, one entry per CDR3 protein. The repertoire holds 450,000 to 700,000 distinct CDR3 sequences, more than 15% seen once, with around 13% in the top ten. Sequenced sample: PBMCs or a T cell subset sorted from them (not recorded which). The receptors were gathered from an adult woman who had mild COVID-19 (a few samples of this study predate the infection). Cell type and time point are not known.

There are a few counts of this clonotype. The chain joins TRBV20-1 to TRBJ2-1; 9 positions agree with TRBD2. V trimming: 6 bases; J trimming: 6 bases; junction bases outside the gene matches: 9. CDR1 and CDR2 from the germline V gene are DFQATT and SNEGSKA (reference sequence). The CDR3 runs to 14 residues. This CDR3 reads CSAHAGLAGNEQFF. The CDR3 DNA reads as TGCAGTGCCCATGCGGGACTAGCCGGCAATGAGCAGTTCTTC.

CDR3 region: CASSFRDRRRTYNEQFF. The CDR3 nucleotides are TGTGCCAGCAGTTTCAGGGACAGGCGACGGACCTACAATGAGCAGTTCTTC. The J gene is TRBJ2-1, the V gene TRBV28; 8 nucleotides line up with TRBD1. V shed 3 bases and J 2 bases; nucleotides not matched to a gene: 9. Germline lookup yields CDR1 MDHEN and CDR2 SYDVKM. This CDR3 is built from 17 residues.

This clonotype was counted only a few times. The rearrangement joins TRBV20-1 to TRBJ1-6; D uncertain. Germline CDR1 reads DFQATT; CDR2 reads SNEGSKA (reference sequence). The CDR3 is made up of 14 amino acids. Trimming removed 1 base at V and 6 bases at J, with 10 bases between. DNA for the CDR3: TGCAGTGCTAGAGGGGAAACCCGTAATTCACCCCTCCACTTT. It translates to CSARGETRNSPLHF.

The V call is TRBV16, the J call TRBJ1-3; D remains ambiguous. Germline V gene lookup returns CDR1 KGHSY and CDR2 FQNENV. V was trimmed by 0 bases and J by 8 bases, leaving 14 bases between them. CDR3 length equals 15 residues. The CDR3 here is CASSQSWPVQDTIYF. In DNA form, the CDR3 reads TGTGCCAGCAGCCAATCTTGGCCTGTTCAGGACACCATATATTTT.

This clonotype has a handful of counts. The chain uses TRBV25-1 and TRBJ2-3, with 12 nucleotides matching TRBD2. The junction had 7 bases not matched to a gene; V was cut back by 6 bases and J by 6 bases. CDR3 length equals 15 residues. In germline, CDR1 is MGHDK, CDR2 SYGVNS. This chain's CDR3 is CASSATSGGLDTQYF. The CDR3 DNA sequence: TGTGCCAGCAGCGCGACTAGCGGGGGCCTGGATACGCAGTATTTT. Full variable domain (missing parts from reference TRBV25-1 and TRBJ2-3): EADIYQTPRYLVIGTGKKITLECSQTMGHDKMYWYQQDPGMELHLIHYSYGVNSTEKGDLSSESTVSRIRTEHFPLTLESARPSHTSQYLCASSATSGGLDTQYFGPGTRLTVL.

The table lists this clonotype with a few counts. The chain has TRBV5-4 and TRBJ2-7; 9 nucleotides agree with TRBD1. The CDR3 is 15 amino acids. Trimming at V came to 4 bases and at J to 3 bases, leaving 8 bases not matched to a gene. The germline CDR1 and CDR2 sequences are SGHNT and YYREEE (reference sequence). The CDR3 bases are TGTGCCAGCAGCCTGGGGACAGGGCCTATCTACGAGCAGTACTTC. Translating it yields CASSLGTGPIYEQYF.

This clonotype occurred a few times. V usage is TRBV7-9 and J usage is TRBJ2-1; TRBD2 matches 11 bases. V trimming: 8 bases; J trimming: 7 bases; junction bases outside the gene matches: 4. CDR1 is SEHNR and CDR2 is FQNEAQ in the germline V gene (reference sequence). The CDR3 covers 13 residues. This CDR3 reads CASLLAGANEQFF. DNA of the CDR3: TGTGCCAGCTTACTAGCGGGAGCGAATGAGCAGTTCTTC.

This rearrangement joins TRBV11-2 to TRBJ2-1; 11 bases align to TRBD2. Germline V CDR1 and CDR2: SGHAT, FQNNGV. With V trimmed by 0 bases and J by 6 bases, 25 bases remained unmatched. There are 23 residues in the CDR3. The CDR3 sequence is CASSLDGVAGGPGTPNVPNEQFF. DNA of the CDR3: TGTGCCAGCAGCTTAGATGGGGTAGCGGGAGGGCCAGGGACCCCCAACGTCCCCAATGAGCAGTTCTTC. Filled out from reference TRBV11-2 and TRBJ2-1, the complete variable domain reads EAGVAQSPRYKIIEKRQSVAFWCNPISGHATLYWYQQILGQGPKLLIQFQNNGVVDDSQLPKDRFSAERLKGVDSTLKIQPAKLEDSAVYLCASSLDGVAGGPGTPNVPNEQFFGPGTRLTVL.

In this sample, this clonotype turned up a few times. The chain recombines TRBV5-1 with TRBJ2-3, with 9 bases aligning to TRBD2. CDR3 length equals 15 residues. Germline V CDR1 and CDR2: SGHRS, YFSETQ. With V trimmed by 5 bases and J by 5 bases, 9 bases remained unmatched. The CDR3 DNA is TGCGCCAGCAGAATGGAGCGGGGGGCCGGAGATACGCAGTATTTT. Residues: CASRMERGAGDTQYF.

The rearrangement uses TRBV11-3 and TRBJ2-2; 7 bases are shared with TRBD2. Unmatched junction bases numbered 7, after V lost 5 bases and J lost 4 bases. CDR3 length: 15 amino acids. CDR1 is SGHNT, CDR2 YENEEA, per germline. The CDR3 DNA is TGTGCCAGCAGCCTCTCGACTAGCTCCACCGGGGAGCTGTTTTTT. It codes for CASSLSTSSTGELFF. The full variable domain, completed using reference TRBV11-3 and TRBJ2-2, is EAGVVQSPRYKIIEKKQPVAFWCNPISGHNTLYWYLQNLGQGPELLIRYENEEAVDDSQLPKDRFSAERLKGVDSTLKIQPAELGDSAVYLCASSLSTSSTGELFFGEGSRLTVL.